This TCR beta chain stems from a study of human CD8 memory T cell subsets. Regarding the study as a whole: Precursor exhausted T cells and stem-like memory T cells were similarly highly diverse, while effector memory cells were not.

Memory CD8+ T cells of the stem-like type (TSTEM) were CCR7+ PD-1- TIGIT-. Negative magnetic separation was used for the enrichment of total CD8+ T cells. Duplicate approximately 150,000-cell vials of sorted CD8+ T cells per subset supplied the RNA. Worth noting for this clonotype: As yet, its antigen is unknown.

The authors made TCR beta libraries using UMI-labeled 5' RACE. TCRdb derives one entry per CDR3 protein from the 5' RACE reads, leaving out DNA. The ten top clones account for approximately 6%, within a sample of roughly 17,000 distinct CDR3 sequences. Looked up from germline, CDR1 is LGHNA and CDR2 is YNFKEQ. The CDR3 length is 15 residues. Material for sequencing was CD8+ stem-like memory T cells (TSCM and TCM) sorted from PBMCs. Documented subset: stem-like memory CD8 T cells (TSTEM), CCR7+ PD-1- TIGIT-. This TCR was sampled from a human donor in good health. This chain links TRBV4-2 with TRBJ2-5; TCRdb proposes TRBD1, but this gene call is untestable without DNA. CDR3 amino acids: CASSQVLHPGETQYF.